This TCR beta chain was sequenced in a study of T cell responses to AZD1222 COVID-19 vaccine. Clones were read by immunoSEQ multiplex PCR, and TCRdb kept only the in-frame ones, dropping some. The sample lists approximately 220,000 clones; around 93% were seen once. General study results and limits: Without day 14 samples, only post-peak T cell repertoires were studied. Donor demographics were predominantly white British with a female majority; clonal diversity may be underestimated.

A single count supports this clone. Antigen unknown. The trim removed 7 bases at V and 5 bases at J, leaving 6 bases unmatched. CDR3 length equals 14 residues. The V gene's germline CDR1 is SQVTM and CDR2 ANQGSEA. Specimen: peripheral blood, collected on day 0 of MenACWY control vaccination. The source is an adult in good health. This chain uses TRBV29-1 with TRBJ2-3; 13 bases map to TRBD2. The CDR3 nucleotides read TGCAGCGCCCGACTAGCGGGGGGCCTAGATACGCAGTATTTT. Its protein product is CSARLAGGLDTQYF.